This T cell receptor beta chain derives from a study of OX40 agonist ivuxolimab in advanced cancers. For the study at large: Hepatocellular carcinoma, melanoma, renal cell or head and neck cancer occurred in dose-escalation patients.

This clone was seen a single time. Profiling relied on immunoSEQ multiplex PCR, and the TCRdb table lists in-frame clones only, not all of them. The sample includes roughly 15,000 clones, about 93% seen only once; the top ten take roughly 22%. CDR1 and CDR2 (germline): SGHTA, FQGNSA. The CDR3 spans 13 residues. V was trimmed by 4 bases and J by 6 bases, leaving 10 bases between them. This TCR came from an adult with an advanced solid tumor such as melanoma, head and neck, liver or kidney cancer. This specimen was CD4+ or CD8+ T cells sorted from blood, taken in a trial of the OX40 agonist ivuxolimab. This chain uses TRBV7-2 with TRBJ1-5; D is perhaps TRBD1 (6 bases). CDR3 residues: CASSYGQFQPQHF. The CDR3 nucleotides are TGTGCCAGCAGCTACGGACAGTTTCAGCCCCAGCATTTT.